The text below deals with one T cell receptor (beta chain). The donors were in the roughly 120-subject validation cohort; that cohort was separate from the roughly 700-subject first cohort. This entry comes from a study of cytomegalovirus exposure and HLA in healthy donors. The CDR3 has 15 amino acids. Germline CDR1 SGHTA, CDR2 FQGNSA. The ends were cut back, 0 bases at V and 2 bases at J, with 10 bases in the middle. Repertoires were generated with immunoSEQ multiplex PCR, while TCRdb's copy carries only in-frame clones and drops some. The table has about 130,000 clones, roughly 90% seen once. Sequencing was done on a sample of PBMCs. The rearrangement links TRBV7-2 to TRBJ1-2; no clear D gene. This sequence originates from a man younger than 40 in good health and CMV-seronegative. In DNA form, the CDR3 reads TGTGCCAGCAGCTTAGCATTCCCGGGAAACTATGGCTACACCTTC. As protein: CASSLAFPGNYGYTF.